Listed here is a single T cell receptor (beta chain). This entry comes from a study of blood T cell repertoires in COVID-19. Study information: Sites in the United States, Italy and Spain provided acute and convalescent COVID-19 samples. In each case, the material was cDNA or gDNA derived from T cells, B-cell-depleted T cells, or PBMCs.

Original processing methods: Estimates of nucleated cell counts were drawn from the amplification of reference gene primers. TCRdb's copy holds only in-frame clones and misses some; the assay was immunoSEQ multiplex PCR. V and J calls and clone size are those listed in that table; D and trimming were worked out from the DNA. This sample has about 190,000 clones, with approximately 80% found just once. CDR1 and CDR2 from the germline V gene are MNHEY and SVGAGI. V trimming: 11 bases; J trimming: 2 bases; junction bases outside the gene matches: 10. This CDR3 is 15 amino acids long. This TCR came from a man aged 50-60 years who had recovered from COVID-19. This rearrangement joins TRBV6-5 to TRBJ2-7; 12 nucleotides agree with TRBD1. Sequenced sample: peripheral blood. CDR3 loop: CAGRLGTGGPYEQYF. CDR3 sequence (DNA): TGTGCCGGGCGACTCGGGACAGGGGGCCCCTACGAGCAGTACTTC.